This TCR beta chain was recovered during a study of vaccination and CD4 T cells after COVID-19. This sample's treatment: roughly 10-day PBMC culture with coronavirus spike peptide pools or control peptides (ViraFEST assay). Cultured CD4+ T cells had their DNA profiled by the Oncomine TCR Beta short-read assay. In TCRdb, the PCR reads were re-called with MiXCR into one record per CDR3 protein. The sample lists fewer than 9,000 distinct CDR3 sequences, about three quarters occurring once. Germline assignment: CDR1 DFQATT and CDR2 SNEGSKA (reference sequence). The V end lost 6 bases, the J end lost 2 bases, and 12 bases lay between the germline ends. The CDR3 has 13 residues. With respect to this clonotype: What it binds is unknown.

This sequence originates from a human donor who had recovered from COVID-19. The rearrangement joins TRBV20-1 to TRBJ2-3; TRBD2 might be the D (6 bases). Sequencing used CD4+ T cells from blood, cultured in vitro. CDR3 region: CSAWDLITDTQYF. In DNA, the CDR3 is TGCAGTGCCTGGGACTTGATCACAGATACGCAGTATTTT.